These T cell receptor beta chains were read from a single sample in a study of persistence of HIV-infected CD4 T cells. Method: immunoSEQ multiplex PCR; TCRdb's copy keeps in-frame clones and lacks some. The sample has roughly 60,000 clones, just under 75% seen once. No antigen is known for these receptors. The sample in question was CD4+ T cells sorted from PBMCs after approximately 19-hour stimulation, obtained from a patient who received antiretroviral therapy. The receptor set was obtained from an adult man with HIV who was CMV-seropositive. Each CDR3 is given with its conserved first and last residue. Fields, in order: D gene, J gene, V gene, clone size, CDR3 DNA, CDR3 protein. D genes are given only for firm matches. Some rows mark clone size as missing; the rest say once, few, many or name a class of expanded clone.

NA | TRBJ1-3 | TRBV7-6 | few | TGTGCCAGCAGCTTACCACCTCTGGGAAACACCATATATTTT | CASSLPPLGNTIYF
NA | TRBJ1-2 | TRBV20-1 | NA | TGCAGTGCTAGTAGGGCAGTCTATGGCTACACCTTC | CSASRAVYGYTF
NA | TRBJ2-1 | TRBV4-2 | many | TGTGCCAGCAGCCAAGAACTTGCAGCATTTCCCAACAATGAGCAGTTCTTC | CASSQELAAFPNNEQFF
NA | TRBJ1-6 | TRBV2 | once | TGTGCCAGCACTACAAGGTGGGGGAACTCACCCCTCCACTTT | CASTTRWGNSPLHF
TRBD1 | TRBJ1-1 | TRBV6-1 | few | TGTGCCAGCAGTGAAAGGACAGGGGAAGCTTTCTTT | CASSERTGEAFF
TRBD1 | TRBJ1-3 | TRBV6-5 | once | TGTGCCATTTACGGGACAGGTGGAAACACCATATATTTT | CAIYGTGGNTIYF
NA | TRBJ2-7 | TRBV6-5 | NA | TGTGCCAGCGGGTTCAGGGGATACGAGCAGTACTTC | CASGFRGYEQYF
NA | TRBJ2-7 | TRBV4-2 | NA | TGTGCCAGCAGCCGTGACAGCTACGAGCAGTACTTC | CASSRDSYEQYF
NA | TRBJ2-3 | TRBV2 | NA | TGTGCCAGCAGGGTGCAGTCAGATACGCAGTATTTT | CASRVQSDTQYF
NA | TRBJ1-1 | TRBV27 | NA | TGTGCCAGCAGCCTAGGGGGGAGTGGAAGAAACACTGAAGCTTTCTTT | CASSLGGSGRNTEAFF
NA | TRBJ1-4 | TRBV3-1/TRBV3-2 | NA | TGTGCCAGCAGCCAAGGGGGCGCGGCAACTAATGAAAAACTGTTTTTT | CASSQGGAATNEKLFF
NA | TRBJ1-1 | TRBV6-5 | NA | TGTGCCAGCAGAACACTGAACACTGAAGCTTTCTTT | CASRTLNTEAFF
NA | TRBJ2-7 | TRBV15 | NA | TGTGCCACCAGCAGAGAAGCAGGGGCCTACGAGCAGTACTTC | CATSREAGAYEQYF
TRBD1 | TRBJ1-5 | TRBV6-5 | medium-sized | TGTGCCAGCAGCCTGAACAGGGGGAGGGATCAGCCCCAGCATTTT | CASSLNRGRDQPQHF
NA | TRBJ1-1 | TRBV20-1 | NA | TGCAGTGCTAGATCCGGGGATTCGGCTTTCTTT | CSARSGDSAFF
NA | TRBJ1-5 | TRBV2 | NA | TGTGCCAGCAGTTTATTTACAGGGATGAGTAGCAATCAGCCCCAGCATTTT | CASSLFTGMSSNQPQHF
NA | TRBJ2-2 | TRBV3-1/TRBV3-2 | NA | TGTGCCAGCAGCAAAGGGACAATGAACACCGGGGAGCTGTTTTTT | CASSKGTMNTGELFF
TRBD1 | TRBJ2-3 | TRBV5-4 | NA | TGTGCCAGCAGCTCACAGACAGGGCACACAGATACGCAGTATTTT | CASSSQTGHTDTQYF
NA | TRBJ2-1 | TRBV28 | NA | TGTGCCAGCAGTCGAGCAAGGGGGGGGCAACGGTTTGAGCAGTTCTTC | CASSRARGGQRFEQFF
NA | TRBJ2-3 | TRBV6-1 | NA | TGTGCCAGCAGTGAAGCTGAGGGGAATACGCAGTATTTT | CASSEAEGNTQYF
TRBD1 | TRBJ1-5 | TRBV6-5 | NA | TGTGCCAGCAGGTATTTGGACAGGGGTCAGCCCCAGCATTTT | CASRYLDRGQPQHF
NA | TRBJ1-5 | TRBV19 | few | TGTGCCAGTACCAGAAAAGGAGGGCGCAATCAGCCCCAGCATTTT | CASTRKGGRNQPQHF
NA | TRBJ1-6 | TRBV19 | NA | TGTGCCAGTAGTAGAGGGACGAATTCACCCCTCCACTTT | CASSRGTNSPLHF
NA | TRBJ1-3 | TRBV9 | NA | TGTGCCAGCAGCGTAGTTGGGGGCTCTGGAAACACCATATATTTT | CASSVVGGSGNTIYF
TRBD1 | TRBJ1-1 | TRBV18 | NA | TGTGCCAGCTCACCTCAGGGGGGGAGCACTGAAGCTTTCTTT | CASSPQGGSTEAFF
NA | TRBJ1-5 | TRBV2 | NA | TGTGCCAGCAGTGAACAGGTTTACAATCAGCCCCAGCATTTT | CASSEQVYNQPQHF
TRBD1 | TRBJ1-5 | TRBV2 | NA | TGTGCCAGCAGCTTTGGACAGGGAGAGCAGCCCCAGCATTTT | CASSFGQGEQPQHF
TRBD2 | TRBJ2-3 | TRBV6-5 | NA | TGTGCCAGCAGGCCCGCGGGAGAAAATACGCAGTATTTT | CASRPAGENTQYF
NA | TRBJ2-7 | TRBV6-5 | NA | TGTGCCAGCAGCCGTACCGGGACTGGTTTCCACGAGCAGTACTTC | CASSRTGTGFHEQYF
NA | TRBJ1-5 | TRBV2 | NA | TGTGCCAGCAGTGACCCTTCCGGGTTGGGCAATCAGCCCCAGCATTTT | CASSDPSGLGNQPQHF
TRBD1 | TRBJ1-6 | TRBV28 | NA | TGTGCCAGCAGGGAAACAGGGGGCTCCTCTTCTCCCCTCCACTTT | CASRETGGSSSPLHF
NA | TRBJ2-7 | TRBV24-1 | NA | TGTGCCACCAGTGCGGGACGTAACGAGCAGTACTTC | CATSAGRNEQYF
NA | TRBJ2-7 | TRBV5-1 | NA | TGCGCCAGCAGCTTTTCCCAAGGGCGGGACGAGCAGTACTTC | CASSFSQGRDEQYF
NA | TRBJ1-2 | TRBV7-2 | NA | TGTGCCAGCAGCTTAGGGTGGGAAGGCTACACCTTC | CASSLGWEGYTF
NA | TRBJ1-4 | TRBV28 | NA | TGTGCCAGCACCCCGGGAACCCCGAATGAAAAACTGTTTTTT | CASTPGTPNEKLFF
NA | TRBJ1-5 | TRBV5-5 | NA | TGTGCCAGCTCACGGGGTGTCAGCAATCAGCCCCAGCATTTT | CASSRGVSNQPQHF
TRBD1 | TRBJ2-2 | TRBV5-1 | NA | TGCGCCAGCAGCTTGGGGAGCGACAGGGGGCACACCGGGGAGCTGTTTTTT | CASSLGSDRGHTGELFF
TRBD1 | TRBJ1-5 | TRBV2 | few | TGTGCCAGCAGTCCGGACAGGAAGCAGCCCCAGCATTTT | CASSPDRKQPQHF
NA | TRBJ1-4 | TRBV27 | NA | TGTGCCAGCAGTTTACGGGTTTCGACTAATGAAAAACTGTTTTTT | CASSLRVSTNEKLFF